This TCR beta chain was found in a study of response to subunit inactivated influenza vaccine. Whole-study results and caveats: Few additional T cells are recruited per seasonal influenza vaccination, authors suggested.

With regard to this clonotype: Its antigen is undetermined.

The CDR3 runs to 15 residues. Deletions cut 3 bases from V and 4 bases from J, with 15 bases between. Germline assignment: CDR1 KGHSH and CDR2 LQKENI. Using its own MiXCR run on the RT-PCR reads, TCRdb lists one record per CDR3 protein. The sample consists of hundreds of thousands of distinct CDR3 sequences, 14% of them appearing once. The chain carries TRBV18 and TRBJ1-2; perhaps TRBD1 as D (6 bases). This sequence was found in a man over 45 who received an inactivated influenza vaccine. This specimen consisted of PBMCs from blood, obtained roughly 15 days before vaccination. The CDR3 spells CASSPWTEGGYGYTF. The CDR3 nucleotides are TGTGCCAGCTCACCCTGGACAGAAGGGGGCTATGGCTACACCTTC.